This TCR beta chain was captured by sequencing in a study of tissue T cells after allogeneic stem cell transplantation. TCRbeta CDR3 was sequenced at survey depth with template counts. The repertoire was sequenced with immunoSEQ multiplex PCR; TCRdb's copy has only in-frame clones and lacks some. The sample carries thousands of clones, around 59% recorded once. The source was tissue from the jejunum, collected at autopsy. This sequence was found in a male donor older than 55 with lung cancer.

The chain's CDR3 is CATSIEGGPWAGYTF. CDR3 DNA: TGTGCCACCAGCATAGAGGGGGGGCCCTGGGCTGGCTACACCTTC. The chain recombines TRBV15 with TRBJ1-2; D possibly corresponds to TRBD1 (6 bases). Germline V lookup: CDR1 LNHNV, CDR2 YYDKDF (reference sequence). The CDR3 totals 15 residues. Trimming removed 4 bases at V and 7 bases at J, with 19 bases between.